One and the same sample provided the 30 T cell receptor beta chains below, sequenced in a study of long-term antiretroviral therapy in people with HIV. An immunoSEQ assay, version v3.0, was performed at survey level. Here immunoSEQ multiplex PCR was the method, and the copy in TCRdb shows in-frame clones only, minus some. Of 20,000 to 30,000 clones in the sample, approximately 81% are singletons; the top ten hold roughly 15%. The sample consisted of unsorted PBMCs, taken at the start of antiretroviral therapy, before treatment. Source of these receptors: a woman aged 18-35 years with HIV.

The chain is built from TRBV2 and TRBJ1-1, with a possible D match to TRBD1 (5 bases). Germline CDR1 SNHLY, CDR2 FYNNEI. V lost 9 bases to trimming and J lost 0 bases, with 11 bases between them. This CDR3 comprises 13 residues. The CDR3 sequence is CASTTEMNTEAFF. In DNA form, the CDR3 reads TGTGCCAGTACGACAGAGATGAACACTGAAGCTTTCTTT.

The gene calls are TRBV5-1 and TRBJ2-7, with a tentative D call TRBD2 (5 bases). The CDR3 loop spans 13 amino acids. CDR1 SGHRS and CDR2 YFSETQ come from the germline V gene. The V gene lost 0 bases and the J gene lost 6 bases, with 10 bases spanning the gap. The chain's CDR3 is CASSLARAGEQYF. CDR3 DNA: TGCGCCAGCAGCTTGGCAAGGGCGGGCGAGCAGTACTTC.

The V gene is TRBV13, the J gene TRBJ2-1; TRBD1 is a possible D gene (6 bases). Germline V gene lookup returns CDR1 PRHDT and CDR2 FYEKMQ (reference sequence). Deletions cut 6 bases from V and 8 bases from J, with 11 bases between. The CDR3 is made up of 12 amino acids. The CDR3 loop is CASRLQGHEQFF. The CDR3 DNA reads TGTGCCAGCAGATTACAGGGACATGAGCAGTTCTTC.

The chain links TRBV2 to TRBJ2-4; D is perhaps TRBD2 (5 bases). The length of the CDR3 is 16 residues. CDR1 and CDR2 (germline): SNHLY, FYNNEI. V was trimmed by 5 bases and J by 1 base, leaving 15 bases between them. The DNA of the CDR3 is TGTGCCAGCAGTTATCAAAGCCCGGGGGCCAAAAACATTCAGTACTTC. Amino acids: CASSYQSPGAKNIQYF.

This clone was counted a single time. The rearrangement joins TRBV11-2 to TRBJ1-2, with D tentatively TRBD1 (6 bases). The germline CDR1 and CDR2 sequences are SGHAT and FQNNGV. The CDR3 contains 13 residues. The V end was cut by 4 bases, the J end by 4 bases, with 10 bases between. CDR3 in DNA: TGTGCCAGCAGCTCAGGGGTTGGCTATGGCTACACCTTC. Encoded protein: CASSSGVGYGYTF.

The chain combines TRBV19 with TRBJ1-5, with D perhaps matching TRBD1 (6 bases). This CDR3 region has 13 residues. The V end was cut by 1 base, the J end by 8 bases, with 9 bases between. Germline V CDR1 and CDR2: LNHDA, SQIVND (reference sequence). CDR3 DNA: TGTGCCAGTAGTATAGTACAGGGAGAGCCCCAGCATTTT. It encodes CASSIVQGEPQHF.

This clone came up a few times. The CDR3 nucleotides are TGTGCCAGCAGCAGAGGGACAGCTACATACGAGCAGTACTTC. Translating it yields CASSRGTATYEQYF. The chain links TRBV9 to TRBJ2-7, with TRBD1 identical over 7 bases. V gave up 4 bases and J gave up 4 bases; unmatched junction bases: 8. Germline V CDR1 and CDR2: SGDLS, YYNGEE. The CDR3 length is 14 residues.

J is TRBJ2-2 and V is TRBV19; the D call may be TRBD1 or TRBD2 (6 bases each). The V end lost 7 bases, the J end lost 6 bases, and 21 bases lay between the germline ends. This CDR3 comprises 16 residues. Germline V gene sequence: CDR1 LNHDA, CDR2 SQIVND (reference sequence). The CDR3 nucleotides are TGTGCCAGTACCCCGCGGGAAAGGGGGGATTCCGGGGAGCTGTTTTTT. Encoded protein: CASTPRERGDSGELFF.

The chain is built from TRBV27 and TRBJ1-5, with TRBD1 matching 9 bases. Germline V gene sequence: CDR1 MNHEY, CDR2 SMNVEV (reference sequence). The trim removed 5 bases at V and 3 bases at J, leaving 11 bases unmatched. The CDR3 is 17 residues long. The CDR3 DNA reads as TGTGCCAGCAGTCCCTGGGGGACAGGGATGAACAATCAGCCCCAGCATTTT. Encoded protein: CASSPWGTGMNNQPQHF.

The gene calls are TRBV20-1 and TRBJ2-7; D ambiguous. Germline V lookup: CDR1 DFQATT, CDR2 SNEGSKA (reference sequence). The CDR3 contains 11 residues. V was trimmed by 6 bases and J by 3 bases, leaving 9 bases between them. Here the CDR3 DNA reads TGCAGTGCCCGACTCATCTACGAGCAGTACTTC. Encoded protein: CSARLIYEQYF.

The chain combines TRBV7-9 with TRBJ1-5; 7 positions match TRBD1. The germline CDR1 and CDR2 sequences are SEHNR and FQNEAQ (reference sequence). The CDR3 contains 15 residues. The V gene end was trimmed by 6 bases and the J gene end by 4 bases; junction bases not matched to a gene: 9. CDR3 DNA sequence: TGTGCCAGCAGTTCCGGGACAGCCAATAATCAGCCCCAGCATTTT. As protein: CASSSGTANNQPQHF.

CDR3 residues: CASSFGTSTGELFF. CDR3 DNA: TGTGCCAGCAGCTTCGGGACAAGCACCGGGGAGCTGTTTTTT. V and J are TRBV11-2 and TRBJ2-2, with TRBD1 as a possible D gene (6 bases). V was trimmed by 3 bases and J by 4 bases, leaving 9 bases between them. Germline CDR1 SGHAT, CDR2 FQNNGV. The CDR3 is made up of 14 amino acids.

The genes are TRBV6-5 and TRBJ1-6, with unresolved D. CDR1 MNHEY and CDR2 SVGAGI come from the germline V gene. This CDR3 is built from 12 residues. Trimming removed 3 bases from V and 10 bases from J, with 7 bases in between. CDR3 DNA sequence: TGTGCCAGCAGTTATACACAGTCACCCCTCCACTTT. The encoded protein is CASSYTQSPLHF.

This chain joins TRBV27 and TRBJ1-2, with TRBD1 matching 7 bases. The CDR3 length is 16 residues. Trimming at V came to 0 bases and at J to 2 bases, leaving 6 bases not matched to a gene. Germline V gives CDR1 MNHEY, CDR2 SMNVEV (reference sequence). This CDR3 reads CASSLSGTVANYGYTF. The CDR3 DNA reads as TGTGCCAGCAGTTTATCCGGGACAGTGGCAAACTATGGCTACACCTTC.

The chain uses TRBV11-1 and TRBJ2-7; TRBD1 agrees at 9 bases. CDR3 size: 15 residues. Per the germline V gene, CDR1 is SGHAT and CDR2 is FQDESV (reference sequence). Losses at the gene ends were 3 bases for V and 6 bases for J; bases not matched to a gene: 9. CDR3 sequence reads: CASSFTGQGFSEQYF. Here the CDR3 DNA reads TGTGCCAGCAGCTTTACGGGACAGGGATTCTCCGAGCAGTACTTC.

J is TRBJ1-3 and V is TRBV5-1, with 8 bases matching TRBD1. Germline V gene data show CDR1 as SGHRS and CDR2 as YFSETQ. The CDR3 is made up of 15 amino acids. The ends lost 5 bases at V and 2 bases at J; junction bases unmatched: 6. CDR3 in amino acids: CASRPTGGAGNTIYF. CDR3 nucleotide sequence: TGCGCCAGCAGGCCTACAGGGGGAGCTGGAAACACCATATATTTT.

The chain uses TRBV7-2 and TRBJ2-7, with TRBD2 matching over 11 bases. The CDR3 sequence is 17 residues long. Germline CDR1 is SGHTA and CDR2 is FQGNSA. Germline trimming cut 0 bases from V and 4 bases from J; bases unmatched to any gene: 8. This CDR3 is CASSLALSSGGGYEQYF. The DNA of the CDR3 is TGTGCCAGCAGCTTAGCGCTGAGTAGCGGGGGGGGATACGAGCAGTACTTC.

The rearrangement uses TRBV10-1 and TRBJ1-5; 8 bases are shared with TRBD1. Germline trimming cut 6 bases from V and 6 bases from J; bases unmatched to any gene: 10. CDR1 is WNHNN, CDR2 SYGVQD, per germline (reference sequence). This CDR3 is built from 15 residues. CDR3 in amino acids: CASRHWTGSGQPQHF. For the CDR3, the DNA is TGCGCCAGCAGGCACTGGACAGGGAGCGGTCAGCCCCAGCATTTT.

The chain couples TRBV7-6 to TRBJ2-2, with D perhaps matching TRBD2 (5 bases). CDR3 length equals 17 residues. V was cut by 1 base and J by 7 bases, with 19 bases left in between. The germline V gene has CDR1 SGHVS and CDR2 FNYEAQ. In DNA form, the CDR3 reads TGTGCCAGCAGCTTAGGCCCTCGACCTGTAGAGGGCGGGGAGCTGTTTTTT. This codes for CASSLGPRPVEGGELFF.

V and J are TRBV5-1 and TRBJ1-1; unclear D gene. V was trimmed by 0 bases and J by 1 base, leaving 10 bases between them. The CDR3 runs to 15 residues. The germline gives CDR1 SGHRS, CDR2 YFSETQ. CDR3 sequence reads: CASSLDLRRNTEAFF. CDR3 nucleotides: TGCGCCAGCAGCTTGGATCTCCGAAGGAACACTGAAGCTTTCTTT. Full variable domain (outside the CDR3, taken from reference TRBV5-1 and TRBJ1-1): KAGVTQTPRYLIKTRGQQVTLSCSPISGHRSVSWYQQTPGQGLQFLFEYFSETQRNKGNFPGRFSGRQFSNSRSEMNVSTLELGDSALYLCASSLDLRRNTEAFFGQGTRLTVV.

The rearrangement joins TRBV5-1 to TRBJ2-1; no firm D call. Trimming removed 2 bases at V and 4 bases at J, with 10 bases between. The CDR3 has 14 residues. Germline V gives CDR1 SGHRS, CDR2 YFSETQ. The CDR3 coding sequence is TGCGCCAGCAGCTTAGGTGACTGGTACAATGAGCAGTTCTTC. This codes for CASSLGDWYNEQFF.

J is TRBJ2-4 and V is TRBV13; D could derive from TRBD1 or TRBD2 (5 bases each). This CDR3 spans 14 amino acids. Germline CDR1 is PRHDT and CDR2 is FYEKMQ (reference sequence). V was clipped by 5 bases and J by 5 bases, with 13 bases between them. The CDR3: CASSLRQGENIQYF. The CDR3, as DNA: TGTGCCAGCAGCCTCCGGCAGGGAGAAAACATTCAGTACTTC.

The chain has TRBV5-4 and TRBJ2-7, with D possibly TRBD1 on 6 matching bases. Trimming left V 3 bases short and J 0 bases short, with 10 bases between. The germline gives CDR1 SGHNT, CDR2 YYREEE (reference sequence). There are 14 residues in the CDR3. CDR3 DNA: TGTGCCAGCAGCTCAAGGACAGACTCCTACGAGCAGTACTTC. Encoded protein: CASSSRTDSYEQYF.

Within the sample, this clone is large (0.1 to 1%). The chain employs TRBV25-1 and TRBJ2-1, with TRBD1 matching 10 bases. From germline, CDR1 is MGHDK and CDR2 SYGVNS. This CDR3 contains 18 residues. J was trimmed by 0 bases and V by 5 bases; bases with no gene match: 10. CDR3 amino acids: CASSIRDRGPFSYNEQFF. CDR3 bases: TGTGCCAGCAGTATCCGGGACAGGGGCCCTTTCTCCTACAATGAGCAGTTCTTC.

The CDR3 sequence: CASSGTTDNEQFF. DNA of the CDR3: TGCGCCAGCAGCGGGACCACGGACAATGAGCAGTTCTTC. The chain couples TRBV5-1 to TRBJ2-1; either TRBD1 or TRBD2 may fit D (5 bases each). Per germline, CDR1 SGHRS and CDR2 YFSETQ. This CDR3 region has 13 residues. V was shortened by 4 bases and J by 5 bases, with 10 bases between the two germline ends. Full variable domain (outside the CDR3, taken from reference TRBV5-1 and TRBJ2-1): KAGVTQTPRYLIKTRGQQVTLSCSPISGHRSVSWYQQTPGQGLQFLFEYFSETQRNKGNFPGRFSGRQFSNSRSEMNVSTLELGDSALYLCASSGTTDNEQFFGPGTRLTVL.

The rearrangement links TRBV10-2 to TRBJ1-5; no definite D call. The germline V and J ends were trimmed by 6 bases and 4 bases, with 10 bases remaining between them. Germline V gene lookup returns CDR1 WSHSY and CDR2 SAAADI. The CDR3 is made up of 13 amino acids. CDR3 nucleotide sequence: TGCGCCAGCAGAAGGCATCTTAATCAGCCCCAGCATTTT. Protein product: CASRRHLNQPQHF.

The chain employs TRBV4-3 and TRBJ1-4, with TRBD1 identical over 10 bases. Germline lookup yields CDR1 LGHNA and CDR2 YSLEER. The CDR3 loop spans 14 amino acids. With V trimmed by 7 bases and J by 10 bases, 9 bases remained unmatched. DNA for the CDR3: TGCGCCAGCAACGACGGGACAGGGGAGGGAAAACTGTTTTTT. Amino acids: CASNDGTGEGKLFF.

Here the CDR3 reads CASSRDRGVDMNTEAFF. The DNA for the CDR3 is TGTGCCAGCAGCCGGGACAGGGGGGTGGACATGAACACTGAAGCTTTCTTT. The rearrangement joins TRBV5-4 to TRBJ1-1, with 11 positions matching TRBD1. Trimming cost V 4 bases and J 0 bases; bases outside gene matches: 8. Germline loops: CDR1 SGHNT, CDR2 YYREEE (reference sequence). The CDR3 extends over 17 amino acids. The entire variable domain, with the rest obtained from reference TRBV5-4 and TRBJ1-1, is as follows: ETGVTQSPTHLIKTRGQQVTLRCSSQSGHNTVSWYQQALGQGPQFIFQYYREEENGRGNFPPRFSGLQFPNYSSELNVNALELDDSALYLCASSRDRGVDMNTEAFFGQGTRLTVV.

J is TRBJ2-3 and V is TRBV6-4; 8 bases map to TRBD2. The germline gives CDR1 MRHNA, CDR2 SNTAGT. J was trimmed by 3 bases and V by 7 bases; bases with no gene match: 3. The CDR3 sequence is 13 residues long. The CDR3 loop reads CASTGTRTDTQYF. The CDR3, as DNA: TGTGCCAGCACCGGGACTAGGACAGATACGCAGTATTTT.

V is TRBV11-2 and J is TRBJ2-1; TRBD1 agrees at 9 bases. Per the germline V gene, CDR1 is SGHAT and CDR2 is FQNNGV. The CDR3 consists of 15 residues. Losses at the gene ends were 4 bases for V and 4 bases for J; bases not matched to a gene: 5. CDR3 bases: TGTGCCAGCAGCTACGGGGGACAGGGATACAATGAGCAGTTCTTC. Translating it yields CASSYGGQGYNEQFF. Drawing the rest from reference TRBV11-2 and TRBJ2-1, the complete variable domain is EAGVAQSPRYKIIEKRQSVAFWCNPISGHATLYWYQQILGQGPKLLIQFQNNGVVDDSQLPKDRFSAERLKGVDSTLKIQPAKLEDSAVYLCASSYGGQGYNEQFFGPGTRLTVL.